The clone carrying this T cell receptor (beta chain) was counted only a few times. The antigen is not known. Trimming at V came to 4 bases and at J to 11 bases, leaving 8 bases not matched to a gene. This CDR3 is built from 13 residues. Looked up from germline, CDR1 is SGHRS and CDR2 is YFSETQ. Profiling relied on immunoSEQ multiplex PCR, and the TCRdb table lists in-frame clones only, not all of them. The sample lists approximately 980,000 clones, 76% occurring once. The record originates from a study of shared clonotypes between healthy human individuals. Notes on the study in general: Larger estimated richness was generally recorded for naive subsets relative to memory subsets.

The V call is TRBV5-1, the J call TRBJ1-1, with 10 positions matching TRBD1. This TCR derives from a man aged 18-30 years in good health. The sequenced sample consisted of memory CD4+ T cells sorted from blood. Regarding subset: CD45RA-negative fraction. The CDR3, as DNA: TGCGCCAGCAGCGAGGTGGACAGGGGGTTGGCTTTCTTT. Translated: CASSEVDRGLAFF.